This T cell receptor beta chain was recorded in a study of post-analysis software for immune sequencing data. This clonotype appeared a few times. No antigen is known for it. The TCR beta cDNA libraries contained unique molecular identifiers. TCRdb passed the PCR reads through MiXCR, listing each CDR3 protein once. The sample lists roughly 620,000 distinct CDR3 sequences; 40% to 50% were seen once. The CDR3 is 15 amino acids. CDR1 and CDR2 from the germline V gene are MRHNA and SNTAGT. V was shortened by 2 bases and J by 0 bases, with 9 bases between the two germline ends. Broader study findings: Roughly 5 TRBV segments, TRBV5-6, TRBV5-1 and TRBV20-1 among them, were found more frequent in patients than controls.

The V and J genes are TRBV6-4 and TRBJ2-3; D is unresolved. Material for sequencing was blood. This TCR was sampled from a girl aged 10 to 17 with multiple sclerosis. Here the CDR3 DNA reads TGTGCCAGCAGTGACACCTGGGCTAGCACAGATACGCAGTATTTT. Amino acid sequence: CASSDTWASTDTQYF.